Below are 7 T cell receptor beta chains sequenced from a single sample in a study of cytomegalovirus exposure and HLA in healthy donors. The PCR was carried out with 60 Vbeta primers and 13 Jbeta primers. TCRdb's table, derived via immunoSEQ multiplex PCR, lists solely in-frame clones and lacks some. The sample lists 150,000 or so clones; around three quarters were seen once. Sequenced: PBMCs. These TCRs come from a man aged 35 to 55 in good health and CMV-seropositive.

Notes on this clone: Other DNA sequences of this sample code for an identical CDR3. This chain uses TRBV6-1 with TRBJ1-2; D perhaps matches TRBD1 (6 bases). The V and J ends lost 4 bases and 1 base respectively, with 13 bases between them. The CDR3 loop spans 15 amino acids. Per the germline V gene, CDR1 is MNHNS and CDR2 is SASEGT. CDR3 nucleotide sequence: TGTGCCAGCAGTGGGACAGCAAGAGTTAACTATGGCTACACCTTC. It specifies CASSGTARVNYGYTF.

The genes are TRBV18 and TRBJ2-7, with D possibly being TRBD1 (6 bases). In germline, CDR1 is KGHSH, CDR2 LQKENI. The CDR3 sequence is 14 residues long. V was clipped by 6 bases and J by 2 bases, with 14 bases between them. CDR3 in amino acids: CASSEADRAYEQYF. In DNA, the CDR3 is TGTGCCAGCTCGGAGGCGGACAGAGCCTACGAGCAGTACTTC. Supplemented by reference TRBV18 and TRBJ2-7, the full variable domain reads NAGVMQNPRHLVRRRGQEARLRCSPMKGHSHVYWYRQLPEEGLKFMVYLQKENIIDESGMPKERFSAEFPKEGPSILRIQQVVRGDSAAYFCASSEADRAYEQYFGPGTRLTVT.

For this clone: A junction end diverges from the germline sequence, so it may reflect a read error. The chain has TRBV7-9 and TRBJ2-3, with D possibly being TRBD2 (6 bases). CDR1 is SEHNR, CDR2 FQNEAQ, per germline (reference sequence). The CDR3 runs 15 residues. DNA for the CDR3: TGTTCCAGCAGCCCCCTGGGGGGAGTGACAGATACGCAGTATTTT. Protein sequence: CSSSPLGGVTDTQYF.

The chain has TRBV5-5 and TRBJ2-3; TRBD1 is a possible D gene (6 bases). V lost 0 bases and J lost 4, with 12 bases in between. The CDR3 is made up of 15 amino acids. CDR1 is SGHKS and CDR2 is YYEKEE in the germline V gene (reference sequence). The chain's CDR3 is CASSLDQGFADTQYF. CDR3 coding DNA: TGTGCCAGCAGCTTGGACCAGGGGTTCGCAGATACGCAGTATTTT.

The chain is built from TRBV6-5 and TRBJ2-3; D is undetermined. V lost 2 bases to trimming and J lost 2 bases, with 5 bases between them. Germline V gene sequence: CDR1 MNHEY, CDR2 SVGAGI. The CDR3 covers 13 residues. The CDR3 loop is CASSYTNTDTQYF. CDR3 coding DNA: TGTGCCAGCAGTTACACAAACACAGATACGCAGTATTTT.

For this clone: Distinct nucleotide sequences in the sample also encode this CDR3. The chain links TRBV5-4 to TRBJ2-5; 7 bases align to TRBD2. From germline, CDR1 is SGHNT and CDR2 YYREEE (reference sequence). The CDR3 is 14 amino acids. Trimming took 0 bases from V and 3 from J; bases not matched to a gene: 2. In DNA, the CDR3 is TGTGCCAGCAGCTTGGCGGGAGGAAAAGAGACCCAGTACTTC. This translates into CASSLAGGKETQYF.

This clone has more than one count but fewer than ten. This chain joins TRBV9 and TRBJ2-1; 9 nucleotides line up with TRBD2. CDR1 and CDR2 from the germline V gene are SGDLS and YYNGEE. This CDR3 is 14 amino acids long. Trimming cost V 4 bases and J 5 bases; bases outside gene matches: 4. DNA of the CDR3: TGTGCCAGCAGCCCACGGACTAGCGACAATGAGCAGTTCTTC. The encoded protein is CASSPRTSDNEQFF.